The clone carrying this T cell receptor beta chain was recorded a few times. The antigen remains unidentified. The sample comes from a study of human T cells and chemical hapten exposure. Whole-study findings and limits: It should be noted that donors had alopecia, so their immune response may differ from healthy people's. Expanded TCRs created a significantly greater count of big CDR3 similarity clusters than controls did.

Indicated time point: patch test 2, 6 weeks after DPC sensitization. Treatment given: therapeutic diphenylcyclopropenone sensitization with weekly scalp DPC. TCRdb called the RACE reads again in MiXCR, with one record for every CDR3 protein. The sample has approximately 89,000 distinct CDR3 sequences, less than 8.5% seen once. The CDR3 runs 13 residues. Germline V gene data show CDR1 as LGHNT and CDR2 as FRNRAP. After removal of 3 bases from V and 9 bases from J, the junction contained 4 bases not matched to a gene. This receptor was taken from a woman in her 30s with alopecia areata. Some clones in this sample may be carry-over from other donors' samples. Sample: whole blood, taken in connection with sensitization to the hapten diphenylcyclopropenone (DPC). The V gene is TRBV12-5, the J gene TRBJ2-3; 9 bases are a match to TRBD2. This CDR3 is CASGFASGDTQYF. The CDR3 region has the DNA TGTGCTAGTGGTTTCGCTAGCGGGGACACGCAGTATTTT.